One and the same sample provided the 28 T cell receptor beta chains below, sequenced in a study of T cell repertoires in cytomegalovirus infection. MiXCR, applied by TCRdb to the reads, yields one record per CDR3 protein. The sample shows around 550,000 distinct CDR3 sequences, about 26% of them seen only once. Sequencing was performed on PBMCs. The origin of the receptors is a human donor in good health (CMV status not recorded). Some clones in this sample may be carry-over from other donors' samples.

This clonotype was seen only a few times. This chain uses TRBV7-9 with TRBJ2-7; 8 positions agree with TRBD1. V trimming: 11 bases; J trimming: 0 bases; junction bases outside the gene matches: 9. Germline V lookup: CDR1 SEHNR, CDR2 FQNEAQ (reference sequence). This CDR3 contains 14 residues. This CDR3 reads CAGQKDRDSYEQYF. In DNA, the CDR3 is TGTGCCGGACAGAAGGACAGGGACTCCTACGAGCAGTACTTC.

The chain joins TRBV19 to TRBJ2-7, with a tentative D call TRBD2 (6 bases). CDR1 LNHDA and CDR2 SQIVND come from the germline V gene (reference sequence). V lost 3 bases and J 4 bases, leaving 10 bases between the germline ends. The CDR3 has 13 amino acids. Here the CDR3 DNA reads TGTGCCAGTAGTATCGGTAGCGGATACGAGCAGTACGTC. Its translation is CASSIGSGYEQYV.

The J gene is TRBJ2-2, the V gene TRBV7-8; D uncertain. The V and J ends lost 5 bases and 5 bases respectively, with 6 bases between them. Per the germline V gene, CDR1 is SGHVS and CDR2 is FQNEAQ. This CDR3 has 12 amino acids. For the CDR3, the DNA is TGTGCCAGCAGCGACCGAACCGGGGAGCTGTTTTTT. This codes for CASSDRTGELFF.

The gene calls are TRBV28 and TRBJ1-1, with 10 bases lining up with TRBD1. Germline CDR1 and CDR2: MDHEN and SYDVKM. The CDR3 is 17 residues long. The ends lost 10 bases at V and 1 base at J; junction bases unmatched: 15. CDR3 amino acids: CATDFAGQGPRNTEAFF. The CDR3 region has the DNA TGTGCCACGGATTTCGCGGGACAGGGGCCGAGGAACACTGAAGCTTTCTTT.

The rearrangement joins TRBV27 to TRBJ2-7; a possible D gene is TRBD2 (6 bases). The CDR3 has 15 amino acids. V lost 5 bases and J lost 6, with 20 bases in between. Germline CDR1 reads MNHEY; CDR2 reads SMNVEV (reference sequence). The CDR3 DNA reads as TGTGCCAGCAGTCGTCCCGGGACTTGGGCGTGCGAGCAGTACGTC. Protein product: CASSRPGTWACEQYV.

The rearrangement joins TRBV15 to TRBJ2-1, with 12 bases that match TRBD2. Germline values: CDR1 LNHNV, CDR2 YYDKDF (reference sequence). Germline trimming cut 5 bases from V and 7 bases from J; bases unmatched to any gene: 9. This CDR3 has 16 amino acids. CDR3 residues: CATSPTLAGGINEQFF. CDR3 nucleotides: TGTGCCACCAGCCCTACTCTAGCGGGAGGGATTAATGAGCAGTTCTTC.

A single count supports this clonotype. The chain is built from TRBV24-1 and TRBJ1-1; 11 positions agree with TRBD1. Germline V CDR1 and CDR2: KGHDR, SFDVKD. The junction had 12 bases not matched to a gene; V was cut back by 9 bases and J by 10 bases. This CDR3 is built from 14 residues. The CDR3 DNA sequence: TGTGCCACCGCGCCAGGACAGGGGGCTTTTGGAGCTTTCTTT. It codes for CATAPGQGAFGAFF.

This clonotype was picked up a small number of times. The chain links TRBV20-1 to TRBJ2-3, with 10 bases matching TRBD2. CDR3 length: 15 residues. V dropped 2 bases and J dropped 6; count of bases not matched to a gene: 8. Per the germline V gene, CDR1 is DFQATT and CDR2 is SNEGSKA (reference sequence). This CDR3 reads CSARPLAGVVDTQYF. The CDR3 DNA sequence: TGCAGTGCTAGACCTCTAGCGGGAGTTGTCGATACGCAGTATTTT.

This clonotype was counted only a few times. This chain uses TRBV6-5 with TRBJ1-5; TRBD1 might be the D (6 bases). Trimming stripped 6 bases from V and 4 bases from J, with 13 bases between. The germline CDR1 and CDR2 sequences are MNHEY and SVGAGI. This CDR3 is 14 amino acids long. The CDR3 protein is CASSPGVRNQPQHF. CDR3 in DNA: TGTGCCAGCAGCCCAGGGGTGCGAAATCAGCCCCAGCATTTT.

The V gene is TRBV10-2, the J gene TRBJ1-2, with TRBD1 as a possible D gene (6 bases). Germline V gene sequence: CDR1 WSHSY, CDR2 SAAADI. The CDR3 is made up of 15 amino acids. Trimming removed 3 bases at V and 2 bases at J, with 13 bases between. CDR3 loop: CASSDDSQGNYGYTF. CDR3 bases: TGCGCCAGCAGTGACGACTCGCAGGGGAACTATGGCTACACCTTC.

This clonotype was seen ten or more times. The chain recombines TRBV7-2 with TRBJ2-4; TRBD2 matches 13 bases. CDR1 is SGHTA and CDR2 is FQGNSA in the germline V gene. The V and J ends lost 5 bases and 2 bases, in that order; junction bases with no gene match: 9. The CDR3 consists of 18 residues. In DNA form, the CDR3 reads TGTGCCAGCAGCGCCACGGGACTAGCGGGAAGTTCCAAAAACATTCAGTACTTC. This codes for CASSATGLAGSSKNIQYF.

V usage is TRBV7-9 and J usage is TRBJ1-2; tentatively, D is TRBD1 (6 bases). CDR1 is SEHNR and CDR2 is FQNEAQ in the germline V gene (reference sequence). The germline V and J ends were trimmed by 1 base and 8 bases, with 14 bases remaining between them. The CDR3 consists of 14 residues. CDR3 in amino acids: CASSLGGQGNGYTF. The CDR3 DNA follows: TGTGCCAGCAGCTTAGGGGGTCAGGGGAACGGCTACACCTTC.

This rearrangement joins TRBV28 to TRBJ1-3; D is ambiguous. This CDR3 spans 14 amino acids. Trimming removed 2 bases at V and 4 bases at J, with 9 bases between. Germline values: CDR1 MDHEN, CDR2 SYDVKM. The CDR3 DNA is TGTGCCAGCAGTTTAATCGGGTCCGGAAACACCATATATTTT. Amino acids: CASSLIGSGNTIYF.

The chain uses TRBV30 and TRBJ2-7; 7 nucleotides line up with TRBD1. V lost 3 bases and J lost 7; bases outside the gene matches: 6. The CDR3 covers 12 residues. Per the germline V gene, CDR1 is GTSNPN and CDR2 is SVGIG (reference sequence). CDR3 nucleotides: TGTGCCTGGAGCGATACAGGGGCTGAGCAGTACTTC. Its translation is CAWSDTGAEQYF.

J is TRBJ2-2 and V is TRBV19; 9 bases are shared with TRBD1. Per the germline V gene, CDR1 is LNHDA and CDR2 is SQIVND (reference sequence). This CDR3 contains 15 residues. V lost 5 bases, J lost 5 bases, and 6 bases stayed unmatched. The CDR3 sequence is CASSSTGGETGELFF. CDR3 nucleotide sequence: TGTGCCAGTAGTTCGACAGGGGGTGAAACCGGGGAGCTGTTTTTT.

This chain uses TRBV28 with TRBJ2-1; unclear D gene. This CDR3 is built from 14 residues. V gave up 2 bases and J gave up 5 bases, with 10 bases separating them. CDR1 is MDHEN, CDR2 SYDVKM, per germline. The CDR3 region has the DNA TGTGCCAGCAGTTTAGCGGTGGGCGACAATGAGCAGTTCTTC. Translated, it gives CASSLAVGDNEQFF.

The CDR3 loop is CASTPVGELGGYTF. The CDR3 nucleotides are TGTGCCAGCACCCCTGTAGGGGAATTGGGGGGCTACACCTTC. The genes are TRBV12-3 or TRBV12-4 and TRBJ1-2, with a possible D match to TRBD1 (5 bases). The CDR3 runs 14 residues. Trimming shortened V by 7 bases and J by 8 bases, and 20 bases separated the two germline ends.

This clonotype has a handful of counts. The rearrangement uses TRBV10-3 and TRBJ1-3; tentatively, D is TRBD1 (5 bases). Per the germline V gene, CDR1 is ENHRY and CDR2 is SYGVKD. Trimming cost V 5 bases and J 0 bases, with 17 bases left between them. The CDR3 contains 17 residues. The CDR3 DNA is TGTGCCATCAGTAATTTAGGACAATTCCTCTCTGGAAACACCATATATTTT. Encoded protein: CAISNLGQFLSGNTIYF.

This clonotype has a count of ten or more. This rearrangement joins TRBV19 to TRBJ2-7; D gene unclear. CDR1 is LNHDA, CDR2 SQIVND, per germline (reference sequence). There are 12 residues in the CDR3. Trimming pared 5 bases from V and 6 bases from J, leaving 11 bases between. The chain's CDR3 is CASSAARGEQYF. The CDR3 DNA sequence: TGTGCCAGTAGTGCGGCTAGAGGCGAGCAGTACTTC. Complete variable domain (other parts from reference TRBV19 and TRBJ2-7): DGGITQSPKYLFRKEGQNVTLSCEQNLNHDAMYWYRQDPGQGLRLIYYSQIVNDFQKGDIAEGYSVSREKKESFPLTVTSAQKNPTAFYLCASSAARGEQYFGPGTRLTVT.

The chain combines TRBV19 with TRBJ1-2; TRBD1 matches 7 bases. Germline V gene lookup returns CDR1 LNHDA and CDR2 SQIVND (reference sequence). Losses at the gene ends were 6 bases for V and 2 bases for J; bases not matched to a gene: 3. The CDR3 runs to 13 residues. CDR3 in DNA: TGTGCCAGTAGGGGACAGTCCAACTATGGCTACACCTTC. Translation gives CASRGQSNYGYTF.

This clonotype appeared many times. V and J are TRBV7-2 and TRBJ2-2, with D perhaps TRBD2 (5 bases). Germline V lookup: CDR1 SGHTA, CDR2 FQGNSA. V lost 2 bases to trimming and J lost 8 bases, with 9 bases between them. CDR3 length equals 13 residues. The CDR3 DNA reads as TGTGCCAGCAGCTTACCCCGCGGGGGGGAGCTGTTTTTT. Protein: CASSLPRGGELFF.

The chain recombines TRBV7-8 with TRBJ1-3; 9 positions match TRBD1. The CDR3 consists of 15 residues. The V segment lost 5 bases and the J segment 0 bases; nucleotides outside the gene matches: 2. The germline V gene has CDR1 SGHVS and CDR2 FQNEAQ. The CDR3 loop is CASSIQGASGNTIYF. The CDR3 nucleotides read TGTGCCAGCAGCATACAGGGGGCCTCTGGAAACACCATATATTTT.

In this sample, this clonotype turned up a few times. The gene calls are TRBV27 and TRBJ2-3, with 11 bases identical to TRBD2. This CDR3 region has 18 residues. Germline CDR1 reads MNHEY; CDR2 reads SMNVEV (reference sequence). After removal of 4 bases from V and 3 bases from J, the junction contained 12 bases not matched to a gene. CDR3 nucleotides: TGTGCCAGCAGTTCCCCGTTCTTTAGCGGGAGGGAGACAGATACGCAGTATTTT. This sequence encodes CASSSPFFSGRETDTQYF.

J is TRBJ2-7 and V is TRBV28; 13 bases map to TRBD2. The germline V gene has CDR1 MDHEN and CDR2 SYDVKM. The CDR3 sequence is 14 residues long. V was clipped by 7 bases and J by 7 bases; unmatched bases: 7. The CDR3 sequence: CASTVLAGGGEQYF. CDR3 in DNA: TGTGCCAGCACAGTACTAGCGGGAGGGGGAGAGCAGTACTTC.

This clonotype was counted only a few times. The genes are TRBV2 and TRBJ1-3; a possible D gene is TRBD1 (6 bases). Germline assignment: CDR1 SNHLY and CDR2 FYNNEI. The CDR3 spans 15 residues. Trimming took 3 bases from V and 0 from J, leaving 9 bases between them. DNA of the CDR3: TGTGCCAGCAGTGAGGGAGGGGGCTCTGGAAACACCATATATTTT. It translates to CASSEGGGSGNTIYF.

This clonotype was recorded at least ten times. This CDR3 is CASSLEAGENQPQHF. The DNA of the CDR3 is TGTGCCAGCAGCTTAGAGGCAGGGGAGAATCAGCCCCAGCATTTT. This chain joins TRBV7-9 and TRBJ1-5; perhaps TRBD1 as D (6 bases). CDR1 is SEHNR, CDR2 FQNEAQ, per germline (reference sequence). There are 15 residues in the CDR3. The V gene lost 1 base and the J gene lost 4 bases, with 11 bases spanning the gap.

This clonotype was recorded once. CDR3 in amino acids: CASSGTDEDYEQYF. The CDR3 DNA follows: TGTGCCAGCAGTGGGACTGACGAGGACTACGAGCAGTACTTC. The chain combines TRBV2 with TRBJ2-7; maybe TRBD2 (5 bases). The CDR3 is made up of 14 amino acids. Trimming took 4 bases from V and 3 from J, leaving 13 bases between them. Germline-derived CDR1 and CDR2 are SNHLY and FYNNEI.

The chain uses TRBV6-6 and TRBJ2-5; TRBD1 matches at 7 bases. Germline CDR1 MNHNY, CDR2 SVGAGI (reference sequence). This CDR3 spans 17 amino acids. J gave up 1 base and V 2 bases, and 10 bases lay outside the gene matches. The CDR3 here is CASSYPHGTESQETQYF. CDR3 sequence (DNA): TGTGCCAGCAGTTACCCGCACGGGACAGAGTCCCAAGAGACCCAGTACTTC.